This TCR beta chain comes out of a study of blood T cell repertoires in COVID-19. The ends were cut back, 0 bases at V and 8 bases at J, with 13 bases in the middle. The CDR3 sequence is 14 residues long. The germline CDR1 and CDR2 sequences are KGHSH and LQKENI. Up to 2 weeks before entering the study, exposed participants had met a COVID-19 case. Measured with immunoSEQ multiplex PCR; TCRdb has only the in-frame clones, and not every one. The sample holds 300,000 to 450,000 clones, roughly 90% seen once. The chain employs TRBV18 and TRBJ1-2, with no clear D. The sequence was obtained from a woman in her 30s who had been exposed to COVID-19. The sequenced material came from PBMCs or T cells enriched from blood (not recorded which). The DNA of the CDR3 is TGTGCCAGCTCACCACCCACAGCAGGAGGCGGCTACACCTTC. This encodes CASSPPTAGGGYTF.